This T cell receptor beta chain was sequenced for a study of T cells after yellow fever vaccination. Germline V lookup: CDR1 MGHRA, CDR2 YSYEKL. The CDR3 has 15 residues. V lost 0 bases to trimming and J lost 4 bases, with 12 bases between them. TCRdb reanalysed the 5' RACE reads using MiXCR and keeps one entry per CDR3 protein. Among about 340,000 distinct CDR3 sequences, over 8% were seen once, and the ten largest hold about a sixth. The sample holds a few counts of this clonotype. This TCR was sampled from a man between 18 and 29 years old who received the YFV17D yellow fever vaccine. The J gene is TRBJ1-1, the V gene TRBV4-1, with D possibly being TRBD1 (6 bases). The sequences come from PBMCs, collected on the day of the first yellow fever vaccination. The CDR3 region has the DNA TGCGCCAGCAGCCAAGAGAGTCAGGGGATCACTGAAGCTTTCTTT. Its protein is CASSQESQGITEAFF.